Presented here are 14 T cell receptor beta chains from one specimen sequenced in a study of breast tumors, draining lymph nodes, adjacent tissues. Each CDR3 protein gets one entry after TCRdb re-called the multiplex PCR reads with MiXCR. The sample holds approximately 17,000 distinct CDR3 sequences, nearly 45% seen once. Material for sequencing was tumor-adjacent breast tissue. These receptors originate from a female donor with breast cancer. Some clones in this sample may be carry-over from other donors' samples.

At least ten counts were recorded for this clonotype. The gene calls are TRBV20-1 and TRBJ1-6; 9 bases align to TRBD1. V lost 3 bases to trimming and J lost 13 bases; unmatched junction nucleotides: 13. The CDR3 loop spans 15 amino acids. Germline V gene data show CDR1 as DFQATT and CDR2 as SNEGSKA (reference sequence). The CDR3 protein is CSASQPGQGTSPLHF. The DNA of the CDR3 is TGCAGTGCTAGTCAACCGGGACAGGGAACTTCGCCCCTCCACTTT.

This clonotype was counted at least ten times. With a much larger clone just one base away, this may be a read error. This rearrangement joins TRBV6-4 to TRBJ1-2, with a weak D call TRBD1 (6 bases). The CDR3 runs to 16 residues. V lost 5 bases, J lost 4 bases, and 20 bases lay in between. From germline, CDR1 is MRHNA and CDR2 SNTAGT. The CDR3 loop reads CASSQRGGGALYGYTF. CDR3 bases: TGTGCCAGCAGTCAAAGGGGGGGAGGCGCCCTCTATGGCTACACCTTC.

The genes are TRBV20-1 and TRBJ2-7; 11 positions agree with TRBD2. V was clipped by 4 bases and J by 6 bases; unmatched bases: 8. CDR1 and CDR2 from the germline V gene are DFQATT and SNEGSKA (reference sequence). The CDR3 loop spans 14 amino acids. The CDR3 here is CSANRLAGSTEQYV. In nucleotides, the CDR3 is TGCAGTGCTAACAGACTAGCGGGGTCGACCGAGCAGTACGTC.

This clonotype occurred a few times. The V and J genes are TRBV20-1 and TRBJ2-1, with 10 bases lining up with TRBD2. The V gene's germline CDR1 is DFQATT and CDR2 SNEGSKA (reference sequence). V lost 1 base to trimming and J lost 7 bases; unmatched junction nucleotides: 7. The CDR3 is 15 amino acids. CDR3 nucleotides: TGCAGTGCTAGAGGGGCTAGCGGGAGTGGGAATGAGCAGTTCTTC. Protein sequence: CSARGASGSGNEQFF.

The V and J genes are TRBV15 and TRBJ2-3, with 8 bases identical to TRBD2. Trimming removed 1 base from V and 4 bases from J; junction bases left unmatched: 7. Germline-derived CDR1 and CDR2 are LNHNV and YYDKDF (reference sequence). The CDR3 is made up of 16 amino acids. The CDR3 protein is CATSRVGTGGPDTQYF. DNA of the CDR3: TGTGCCACCAGCAGAGTAGGAACGGGAGGGCCAGATACGCAGTATTTT. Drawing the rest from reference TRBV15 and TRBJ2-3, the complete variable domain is DAMVIQNPRYQVTQFGKPVTLSCSQTLNHNVMYWYQQKSSQAPKLLFHYYDKDFNNEADTPDNFQSRRPNTSFCFLDIRSPGLGDTAMYLCATSRVGTGGPDTQYFGPGTRLTVL.

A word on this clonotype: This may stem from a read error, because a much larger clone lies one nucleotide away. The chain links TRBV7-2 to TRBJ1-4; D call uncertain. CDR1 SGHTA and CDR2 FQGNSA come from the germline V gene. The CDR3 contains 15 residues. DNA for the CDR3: TGTGCCGGCAGCTTAGTTGTCGGGTCTAATGAAAAACTGTTTTTT. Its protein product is CAGSLVVGSNEKLFF.

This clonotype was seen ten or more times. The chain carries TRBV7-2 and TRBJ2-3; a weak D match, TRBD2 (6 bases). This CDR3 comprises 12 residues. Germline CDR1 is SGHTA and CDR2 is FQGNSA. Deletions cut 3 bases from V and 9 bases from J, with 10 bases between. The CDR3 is CASSFRLETQYF. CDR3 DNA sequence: TGTGCCAGCAGCTTTCGACTAGAGACGCAGTATTTT.

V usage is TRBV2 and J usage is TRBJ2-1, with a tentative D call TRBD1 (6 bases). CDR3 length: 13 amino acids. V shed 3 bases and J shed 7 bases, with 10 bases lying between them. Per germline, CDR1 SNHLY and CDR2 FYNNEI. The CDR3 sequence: CASSDRGKNEQFF. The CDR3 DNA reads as TGTGCCAGCAGTGACAGGGGAAAAAATGAGCAGTTCTTC.

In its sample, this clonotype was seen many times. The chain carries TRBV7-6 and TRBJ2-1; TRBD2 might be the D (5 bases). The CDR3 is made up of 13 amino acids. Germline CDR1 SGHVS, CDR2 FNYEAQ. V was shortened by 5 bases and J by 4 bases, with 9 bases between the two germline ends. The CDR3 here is CASSRTRYNEQFF. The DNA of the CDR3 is TGTGCCAGCAGCCGCACTAGGTACAATGAGCAGTTCTTC. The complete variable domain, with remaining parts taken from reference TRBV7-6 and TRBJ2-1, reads GAGVSQSPRYKVTKRGQDVALRCDPISGHVSLYWYRQALGQGPEFLTYFNYEAQQDKSGLPNDRFSAERPEGSISTLTIQRTEQRDSAMYRCASSRTRYNEQFFGPGTRLTVL.

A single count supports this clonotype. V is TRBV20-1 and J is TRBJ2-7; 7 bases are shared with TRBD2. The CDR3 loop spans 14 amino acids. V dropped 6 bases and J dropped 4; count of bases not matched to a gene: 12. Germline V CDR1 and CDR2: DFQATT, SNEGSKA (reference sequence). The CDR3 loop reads CSAQVVAGTYEQYF. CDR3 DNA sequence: TGCAGTGCCCAGGTGGTAGCGGGTACTTACGAGCAGTACTTC.

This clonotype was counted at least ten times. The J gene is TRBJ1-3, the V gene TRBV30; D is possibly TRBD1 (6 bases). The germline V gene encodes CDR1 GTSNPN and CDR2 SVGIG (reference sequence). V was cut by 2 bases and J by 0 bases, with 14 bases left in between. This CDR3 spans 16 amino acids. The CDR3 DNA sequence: TGTGCCTGGAGTTCCTGGGGGGGCTCCTCTGGAAACACCATATATTTT. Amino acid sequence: CAWSSWGGSSGNTIYF.

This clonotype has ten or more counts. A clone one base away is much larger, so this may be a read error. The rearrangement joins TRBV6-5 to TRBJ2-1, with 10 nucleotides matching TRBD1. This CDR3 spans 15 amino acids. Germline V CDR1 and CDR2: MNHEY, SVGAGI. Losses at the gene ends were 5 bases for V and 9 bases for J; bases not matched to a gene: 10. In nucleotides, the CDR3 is TGTGCCAGCAGTCACCTAGGACAGGGGGATAGTGAGCAGTTCTTC. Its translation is CASSHLGQGDSEQFF.

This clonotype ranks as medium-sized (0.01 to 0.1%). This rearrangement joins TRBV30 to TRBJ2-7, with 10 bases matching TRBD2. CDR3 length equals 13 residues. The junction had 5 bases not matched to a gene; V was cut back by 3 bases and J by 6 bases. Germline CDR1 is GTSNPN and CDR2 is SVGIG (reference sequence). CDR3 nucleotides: TGTGCCTGGAGGCTAGCGGGAGCGGGCGAGCAGTACTTC. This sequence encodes CAWRLAGAGEQYF.

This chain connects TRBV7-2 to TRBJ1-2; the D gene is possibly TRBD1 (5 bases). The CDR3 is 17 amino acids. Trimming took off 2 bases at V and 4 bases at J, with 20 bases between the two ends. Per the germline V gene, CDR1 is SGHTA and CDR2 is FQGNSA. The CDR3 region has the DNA TGTGCCAGCAGCTTATTTGTGCGGGACTACGGGGTCTATGGCTACACCTTC. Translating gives CASSLFVRDYGVYGYTF.